This T cell receptor beta chain was captured by sequencing in a study of regulatory T cells in long-lasting Graves disease. Study-level information: Graves' patients who were just diagnosed had used antithyroid drugs for under 3 months.

Study findings and constraints: Exclusively peripheral blood, rather than thyroid tissue, was studied. There were preferences for TRBV28, TRBJ1-2 and TRBJ2-5 in persistent disease.

The CDR3 loop spans 13 amino acids. Trimming stripped 4 bases from V and 3 bases from J, with 9 bases between. Germline-derived CDR1 and CDR2 are MNHEY and SVGAGI. At least ten counts were recorded for this clonotype. The antigen is not known. According to the study, TCR beta libraries were built with iRepertoire HTBI primers and CDR3-region Arm-PCR. TCRdb passed the multiplex PCR reads through MiXCR, listing each CDR3 protein once. The data contain over 300,000 distinct CDR3 sequences, roughly a sixth of them singletons. Time point in this sample: newly diagnosed GD, antithyroid drugs for less than 3 months. Isolated PBMC RNA provided the starting material for the TCR library. Graves' disease was diagnosed by American Thyroid Association guidelines.

The sequence was obtained from a female donor with Graves disease. This chain uses TRBV6-5 with TRBJ1-1, with D uncertain. This sample comprised peripheral blood mononuclear cells (PBMCs), obtained at new diagnosis, from a patient treated with antithyroid drugs. This CDR3 reads CASSSERDTEAFF. CDR3 bases: TGTGCCAGCAGTTCCGAGAGGGACACTGAAGCTTTCTTT.